This T cell receptor (beta chain) was identified in a study of blood T cell repertoires in COVID-19 (dated by TCRdb to the early 2020s). Concerning the study at large: The collaborator samples originated in the United States, Italy and Spain and spanned the acute and convalescent phases of COVID-19. The material from the prospective study consisted of cDNA or gDNA derived from T cells, B-cell-depleted T cells, or PBMCs. The samples were drawn from the first 160 participants of the ongoing ImmuneRACE study and from 950 to 1,500 subjects provided by 6 global collaborators. Subjects who had been exposed to COVID-19, were actively infected with it, or had recovered from it provided the deeply sampled blood TCRbeta repertoires that made up the dataset. Where available, HLA class I and class II types were obtained from metadata supplied by the sample provider rather than from assay-based typing. The repertoires were released in a freely available public database meant as a resource for research on the immune response to SARS-CoV-2. The sample metadata nearly always contained a de-identified subject ID, COVID-19 status, age in years and sex.

The collaborating institutions used their own protocols to collect whole blood in K2EDTA tubes. Collaborator samples were shipped for TCRbeta analysis as frozen whole blood, isolated PBMCs, or DNA extracted from either sample type. TCRbeta CDR3 regions were amplified from genomic DNA using the immunoSEQ Assay, a bias-controlled multiplex PCR. Processing in the source paper ran as follows. The number of nucleated cells in each sample was estimated by amplification of reference gene primers within the assay. To quantify the absolute abundance of each unique TCRbeta CDR3 rearrangement, sequence reads were collapsed and filtered. For each sample, productive Simpson clonality was calculated by taking the square root of Simpson's diversity index across productive rearrangements. TCRdb retrieved this table from immuneACCESS and kept in-frame rearrangements only. Not all clones are present; in checked studies, unresolved V genes account for under half, and no reason is known for the remainder. Clonal size and the V and J genes are those of that table, whereas D and trimming came from the DNA. The sample records some 100,000 clones, around four fifths of which are singletons. The ten largest clones take up roughly a third of the sample.

The paper as a whole reports these results and caveats: The quantity of clinical and demographic metadata differed by source and by participant and was supplied without curation.

With respect to this clone: The antigen it recognizes is unknown. Base qualities are not recorded, but no much larger clone differs from it by a single base.

The sample was peripheral blood. This sequence was found in a man in his 70s with active or convalescent COVID-19.

The DNA sequence is as follows: TGTGCCAGCAGTTCCCAGGGGGAAGGTACTGAAGCTTTCTTT. Translated, this gives CASSSQGEGTEAFF. The rearranged chain carries TRBV27 and TRBJ1-1, and TRBD1 aligns with 7 junction nucleotides. Unmatched junction bases come to 7, with V trimmed by 4 bases and J by 5 bases. The CDR3 has 14 amino acids, counting the end cysteine and phenylalanine. This entry keeps only the CDR3 DNA: 42 bases, framed from base 1. CDR1 and CDR2 (MNHEY, SMNVEV) derive from the germline V gene (reference sequence).